These 18 T cell receptor beta chains originate from one sample sequenced in a study of blood T cells in healthy people across ages. Through a sample-barcoded 5' primer and a J-beta primer mix, a second PCR was run for roughly 6 to 12 cycles. TCRdb used MiXCR to reprocess the 5' RACE reads, holding one entry per CDR3 protein. The repertoire holds under 1,100,000 distinct CDR3 sequences, about 25% seen once, with about 0.69% in the top ten. The same data also went into a second study, on T cells of mothers and their children.

The sequencing sample was made of blood. These receptors originate from a girl aged 2 to 9 in good health.

The chain is built from TRBV9 and TRBJ2-1; TRBD2 aligns across 8 bases. The germline V gene has CDR1 SGDLS and CDR2 YYNGEE. Trimming took 0 bases from V and 7 from J; bases not matched to a gene: 6. The CDR3 runs 15 residues. This CDR3 is CASSVAGLAINEQFF. In nucleotides, the CDR3 is TGTGCCAGCAGCGTAGCAGGACTAGCAATAAATGAGCAGTTCTTC.

As for this clonotype: A read error is possible here, since a much larger clone lies one base away. The chain recombines TRBV20-1 with TRBJ2-1; D unclear. The closer fit of TRBJ2-5 to the DNA end suggests the J call may be wrong. The CDR3 length is 10 residues. The germline V gene has CDR1 DFQATT and CDR2 SNEGSKA (reference sequence). The CDR3 DNA sequence: TGCAGTGCTTATCAAGAGGCCCAGTACTTC. The encoded protein is CSAYQEAQYF.

The chain uses TRBV11-1 and TRBJ2-7; unclear D gene. The J call may be in error: the DNA end matches TRBJ2-1 better. The germline V gene encodes CDR1 SGHAT and CDR2 FQDESV (reference sequence). The CDR3 is 12 residues long. As DNA, the CDR3 is TGTGCCAGCAGCTTGTTGAAAAATGAGCAGTTCTTC. Protein product: CASSLLKNEQFF.

This clonotype came up a few times. Here the CDR3 omits its conserved ending phenylalanine or tryptophan, so a read error is the likely source. This sequence joins TRBV3-1 and TRBJ2-1; D is ambiguous. The better agreement between TRBJ2-5 and the DNA end casts doubt on the J call. The CDR3 contains 15 residues. Germline V gene sequence: CDR1 LGHDT, CDR2 YNNKEL (reference sequence). The chain's CDR3 is CASSQGRTSKETQYL. CDR3 coding DNA: TGTGCCAGCAGCCAAGGGCGGACCTCCAAAGAGACCCAGTACCTC.

The chain couples TRBV29-1 to TRBJ2-1; the D gene is possibly TRBD2 (6 bases). The J call is doubtful: the DNA matches TRBJ2-7 better. The CDR3 is 14 amino acids. Germline V gene sequence: CDR1 SQVTM, CDR2 ANQGSEA. CDR3 DNA sequence: TGCAGCGTCGCGGGACTCTCAAAGGACCCCGAGCAGTACTTC. Its protein is CSVAGLSKDPEQYF.

This clonotype has a handful of counts. The rearrangement links TRBV7-2 to TRBJ2-7; 8 nucleotides agree with TRBD1. V shed 4 bases, J shed 3 bases, and the junction held 8 bases outside the gene matches. This CDR3 has 15 residues. The germline V gene has CDR1 SGHTA and CDR2 FQGNSA. The CDR3 bases are TGTGCCAGCAGCTGGCCGGACAGGGTAGGCTACGAGCAGTACTTC. It encodes CASSWPDRVGYEQYF.

This clonotype was found a few times. The chain links TRBV20-1 to TRBJ2-3; D not resolved. CDR3 length equals 15 residues. V was clipped by 1 base and J by 6 bases, with 17 bases between them. The germline V gene has CDR1 DFQATT and CDR2 SNEGSKA (reference sequence). The CDR3 loop is CSARVNAVLRDTQYF. The CDR3 DNA is TGCAGTGCTAGAGTTAACGCGGTTCTCCGGGATACGCAGTATTTT.

This rearrangement joins TRBV20-1 to TRBJ1-1, with D unresolved. Germline CDR1 and CDR2: DFQATT and SNEGSKA (reference sequence). V shed 5 bases and J shed 1 base, with 8 bases lying between them. This CDR3 comprises 12 residues. The CDR3 sequence is CSAQKANTEAFF. The DNA for the CDR3 is TGCAGTGCTCAGAAAGCGAACACTGAAGCTTTCTTT.

The CDR3 DNA is TGCGCCAGCAGCCAAGTGGTTGCGGGCGTTGGCGGGGAGCTGTTTTTT. It yields the protein CASSQVVAGVGGELFF. J is TRBJ2-2 and V is TRBV4-3, with TRBD2 as a possible D gene (5 bases). The CDR3 has 16 amino acids. V lost 1 base, J lost 7 bases, and 16 bases lay in between. In germline, CDR1 is LGHNA, CDR2 YSLEER.

This chain connects TRBV20-1 to TRBJ2-7; D is tentatively TRBD1 or TRBD2 (5 bases each). Germline V gene data show CDR1 as DFQATT and CDR2 as SNEGSKA (reference sequence). This CDR3 has 15 amino acids. V lost 5 bases, J lost 2 bases, and 19 bases lay in between. The CDR3: CSASPGPPLAYEQYF. The CDR3 nucleotides read TGCAGTGCTTCCCCGGGACCCCCTTTAGCCTACGAGCAGTACTTC.

The chain couples TRBV20-1 to TRBJ1-1; D unclear. Germline values: CDR1 DFQATT, CDR2 SNEGSKA (reference sequence). The CDR3 contains 14 residues. V lost 5 bases to trimming and J lost 6 bases, with 19 bases between them. The CDR3 loop reads CSAGREGSWAEAFF. CDR3 DNA: TGCAGTGCTGGAAGAGAGGGAAGTTGGGCTGAAGCTTTCTTT.

V is TRBV12-3 or TRBV12-4 and J is TRBJ2-7; 9 bases match TRBD2. The CDR3 sequence is 15 residues long. V was clipped by 3 bases and J by 2 bases; unmatched bases: 5. The CDR3 DNA follows: TGTGCCAGCAGTTTTAAGCGGGAGGCCGCCTACGAGCAGTACTTC. Residues: CASSFKREAAYEQYF.

This chain connects TRBV5-1 to TRBJ1-4; TRBD1 aligns across 9 bases. J was trimmed by 9 bases and V by 4 bases; bases with no gene match: 4. The germline V gene encodes CDR1 SGHRS and CDR2 YFSETQ. The CDR3 contains 13 residues. DNA for the CDR3: TGCGCCAGCAGCGGGGACAGGGTTAAAAAACTGTTTTTT. Amino acid sequence: CASSGDRVKKLFF.

CDR3 region: CASSSRTIQETQYF. CDR3 bases: TGTGCCAGCAGTTCCAGGACAATCCAAGAGACCCAGTACTTC. The chain joins TRBV27 to TRBJ2-5, with a tentative D call TRBD1 (5 bases). This CDR3 comprises 14 residues. Germline V lookup: CDR1 MNHEY, CDR2 SMNVEV (reference sequence). V was pared by 4 bases and J by 1 base, with 10 bases between.

The sample holds a few counts of this clonotype. The CDR3: CASSWSALYIYEQYF. The CDR3 coding sequence is TGTGCCAGCAGTTGGTCTGCCCTGTATATCTACGAGCAGTACTTC. V gene TRBV27 combines with J gene TRBJ2-7; D is unresolved. Germline CDR1 reads MNHEY; CDR2 reads SMNVEV (reference sequence). Trimming took off 4 bases at V and 3 bases at J, with 16 bases between the two ends. The length of the CDR3 is 15 residues.

This clonotype was detected only a few times. The chain couples TRBV28 to TRBJ2-5; D gene ambiguous. V lost 5 bases and J 9 bases, leaving 16 bases between the germline ends. Germline V lookup: CDR1 MDHEN, CDR2 SYDVKM. This CDR3 spans 13 amino acids. As DNA, the CDR3 is TGTGCCAGCAGTGCCGCGAGGACCGCGGCCCAGTACTTC. Translating it yields CASSAARTAAQYF. Looking up the rest from reference TRBV28 and TRBJ2-5 gives the full variable domain: DVKVTQSSRYLVKRTGEKVFLECVQDMDHENMFWYRQDPGLGLRLIYFSYDVKMKEKGDIPEGYSVSREKKERFSLILESASTNQTSMYLCASSAARTAAQYFGPGTRLLVL.

The sample holds a few counts of this clonotype. The chain couples TRBV6-5 to TRBJ2-5; D is perhaps TRBD1 (5 bases). The germline CDR1 and CDR2 sequences are MNHEY and SVGAGI. The CDR3 runs 14 residues. V dropped 6 bases and J dropped 4 bases, with 15 bases sitting between them. CDR3 nucleotides: TGTGCCAGCAGCCCCGGACAACGGATAGAGACCCAGTACTTC. The encoded protein is CASSPGQRIETQYF.

This clonotype was detected a few times. V gene TRBV29-1 combines with J gene TRBJ2-2, with D possibly TRBD2 on 5 matching bases. Between the trimmed V and J ends, which lost 4 bases and 6 bases, there was a span of 9 bases. The germline V gene has CDR1 SQVTM and CDR2 ANQGSEA. The CDR3 length is 12 residues. Written as DNA, the CDR3 is TGCAGCGTTGTTACGGGATCCGGGGAGCTGTTTTTT. This sequence encodes CSVVTGSGELFF.